The subject of this entry is one TCR beta chain. Its antigen remains unidentified. Trimming removed 5 bases from V and 15 bases from J, with 24 bases in between. The CDR3 is 14 amino acids. These data belong to a study of post-analysis software for immune sequencing data. Points from the study as a whole: Patients with multiple sclerosis recorded significantly lower normalized Chao1 diversity than controls, the study found. Samples prepared in the same batch strongly co-clustered by F measure. Patients had higher frequencies than controls of five TRBV segments, including TRBV5-6, TRBV5-1 and TRBV20-1.

TCR beta libraries were prepared from cDNA with unique molecular identifiers. One entry per CDR3 protein results from TCRdb running MiXCR on the PCR reads. The sample has approximately 770,000 distinct CDR3 sequences; roughly 46% are singletons. The sequencing sample was made of blood. The rearrangement links TRBV12-3 or TRBV12-4 to TRBJ2-3; tentatively, D is TRBD2 (5 bases). This sequence was found in a girl aged 10 to 17 with multiple sclerosis. CDR3 loop: CASSKGLRTDMQYF. DNA of the CDR3: TGTGCCAGCAGTAAAGGACTGAGAACAGATATGCAATATTTT.